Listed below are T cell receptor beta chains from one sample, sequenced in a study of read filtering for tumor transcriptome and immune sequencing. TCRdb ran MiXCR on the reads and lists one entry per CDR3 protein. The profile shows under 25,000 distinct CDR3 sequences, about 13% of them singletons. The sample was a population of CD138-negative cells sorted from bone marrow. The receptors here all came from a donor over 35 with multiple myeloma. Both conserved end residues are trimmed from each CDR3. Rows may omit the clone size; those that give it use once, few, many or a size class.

ASSDGGVNEQF	TRBV6-4	TRBJ2-1	many
ASISGAGELF	TRBV5-1	TRBJ2-2	many
ASSPGAAGAKLF	TRBV28	TRBJ1-4	many
ASSPSGTGHTGELF	TRBV3-1	TRBJ2-2	.
ASSFGGRAAYEQY	TRBV12-3/TRBV12-4	TRBJ2-7	many
SVRHWGEQY	TRBV29-1	TRBJ2-7	many
ASSTRDTSYEQY	TRBV6-5	TRBJ2-7	many
NVEDLQGQGSFWNTEAF	TRBV29-1	TRBJ1-1	few
ASSPRTGNGYEQY	TRBV18	TRBJ2-7	few
SVLAGIEQF	TRBV20-1	TRBJ2-1	many
ATSAWRNEQF	TRBV24-1	TRBJ2-1	.
SARVSEAF	TRBV20-1	TRBJ1-1	many
ASSKGLAGGYEQY	TRBV7-2	TRBJ2-7	many
ASSFRPNNQPQH	TRBV7-9	TRBJ1-5	.
ASSLVGGADTEAF	TRBV7-9	TRBJ1-1	many
ASSFPGQGFTTNTGELF	TRBV7-9	TRBJ2-2	many
ASSLLAGGQEQY	TRBV7-9	TRBJ2-7	many
AWSTPGRAGVQPQH	TRBV30	TRBJ1-5	many
SAPGRGATNEKLF	TRBV20-1	TRBJ1-4	many
ASQAAPSLSYNEQF	TRBV6-2/TRBV6-3	TRBJ2-1	many
SAPAGVGDEQF	TRBV20-1	TRBJ2-1	.
ASQQGANLYNEQF	TRBV5-1	TRBJ2-1	many
ASSIRDRQETQY	TRBV11-2	TRBJ2-5	many
ASESPQETQY	TRBV3-1	TRBJ2-5	few
ASSQGLRETQY	TRBV5-1	TRBJ2-5	.
SGQAYSNQPQH	TRBV20-1	TRBJ1-5	many
ASSPTRENTGELF	TRBV7-6	TRBJ2-2	few
SAKRANYGYT	TRBV20-1	TRBJ1-2	many
SVERREADTQY	TRBV29-1	TRBJ2-3	many
ASSTRQGVIYEQY	TRBV28	TRBJ2-7	many
ASSVLDYEGSYNEQF	TRBV10-2	TRBJ2-1	.
ASTKTSGGYEQY	TRBV27	TRBJ2-7	.
SVEGRLGTDTQY	TRBV29-1	TRBJ2-3	.
ASSRGDSLGNTEAF	TRBV7-2	TRBJ1-1	.
ASSFGTGRGETQY	TRBV5-5	TRBJ2-5	many
ASSLHLAGGFYNEQF	TRBV5-6	TRBJ2-1	many
ASSSGTTETQY	TRBV7-3	TRBJ2-5	many
SARALAKNIQY	TRBV20-1	TRBJ2-4	many
ASSQSGAGDTDTQY	TRBV4-1	TRBJ2-3	many
ASSEAGTGFDNEQF	TRBV6-1	TRBJ2-1	.
ASSLSGAGEQF	TRBV5-1	TRBJ2-1	many
ASSPTSGNAEQF	TRBV7-9	TRBJ2-1	many
ASSQGAGGEYEQY	TRBV4-2	TRBJ2-7	few
ASWNFYEQY	TRBV28	TRBJ2-7	.
ASSLIRGLGGYT	TRBV28	TRBJ1-2	many
ASSLGLAGPYEQY	TRBV7-9	TRBJ2-7	many
AISVVSGSTDTQY	TRBV10-3	TRBJ2-3	many
ATSDFSGSLEQF	TRBV24-1	TRBJ2-1	many
ASRGQGANYGYT	TRBV7-2	TRBJ1-2	many